This T cell receptor (beta chain) was observed in a study of Ad26.COV2.S vaccination and SARS-CoV-2 variants. Study-wide context: It was the COV1001 Ad26.COV2.S trial arm that included the donor.

As for this clone: The antigen is undetermined.

This CDR3 has 16 residues. Trimming at V came to 4 bases and at J to 3 bases, leaving 9 bases not matched to a gene. The germline gives CDR1 KGHDR, CDR2 SFDVKD. Treatment noted: some 19 received Ad26.COV2.S at low or high dose, single or two shots; 5 received placebo; per-sample allocation not given. Following the first vaccine or placebo injection, samples were taken on day 63. Repertoires were generated with immunoSEQ multiplex PCR, while TCRdb's copy carries only in-frame clones and drops some. Altogether roughly 320,000 clones are present, approximately 86% being singletons, with the ten largest covering 2% to 2.5%. Whole-study findings and limits: Vaccinees displayed broader spike-specific TCR repertoires than placebo recipients.

The chain employs TRBV24-1 and TRBJ2-5; 8 bases match TRBD2. The source material was peripheral blood, sampled in a trial of Ad26.COV2.S vaccine versus placebo. The receptor's source is a person between 18 and 65 years old who received the Ad26.COV2.S COVID-19 vaccine or a placebo. The CDR3 reads CATSDPPGGGKETQYF. Here the CDR3 DNA reads TGTGCCACCAGTGACCCCCCTGGCGGGGGGAAAGAGACCCAGTACTTC.